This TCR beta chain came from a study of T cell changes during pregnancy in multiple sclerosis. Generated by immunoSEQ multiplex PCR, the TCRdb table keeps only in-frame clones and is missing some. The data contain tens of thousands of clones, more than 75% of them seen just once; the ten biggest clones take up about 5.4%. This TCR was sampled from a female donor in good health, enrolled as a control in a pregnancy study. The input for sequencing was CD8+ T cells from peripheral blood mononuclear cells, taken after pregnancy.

CDR3 in DNA: TGTGCCAGCAGTTACGGGACAGGGGAGGAGTACTTC. Translation: CASSYGTGEEYF. This chain connects TRBV6-5 to TRBJ2-7, with TRBD1 matching over 10 bases. Germline V gene lookup returns CDR1 MNHEY and CDR2 SVGAGI. CDR3 length: 12 residues. V dropped 2 bases and J dropped 11; count of bases not matched to a gene: 3.